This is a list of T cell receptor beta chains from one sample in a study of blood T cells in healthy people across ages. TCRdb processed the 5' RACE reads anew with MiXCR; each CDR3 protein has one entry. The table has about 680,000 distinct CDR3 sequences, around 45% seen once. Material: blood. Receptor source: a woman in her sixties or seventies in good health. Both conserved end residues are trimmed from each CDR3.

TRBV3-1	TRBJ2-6	ASSQEWAGPLSGANVPT
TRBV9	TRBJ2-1	ASSVAPLQEQF
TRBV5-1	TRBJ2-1	ASTTSSYNEQF
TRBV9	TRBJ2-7	ASSVGFSSYEQY
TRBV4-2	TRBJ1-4	ASSQEGPSEKLF
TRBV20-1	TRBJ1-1	SARDRYRGLNTEAF
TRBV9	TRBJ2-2	ASSVSSGVTGELF
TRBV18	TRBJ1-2	ASSPPGRGFDNYGYT
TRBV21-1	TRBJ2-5	ASTPGQGETQY
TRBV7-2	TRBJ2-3	ASSLALSGGTDTQY
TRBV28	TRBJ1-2	ASSSGSWAGGYT
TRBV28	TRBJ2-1	ASSPTGGQGYNEQF
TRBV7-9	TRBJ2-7	ASSFQGGSSYEQY
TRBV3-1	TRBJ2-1	ASNDRGSYNEQF
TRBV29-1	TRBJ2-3	SVERDPDTQY
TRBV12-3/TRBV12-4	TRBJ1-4	ASSLHGTRAEKLF
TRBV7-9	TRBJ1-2	ASSSGQHYGYT
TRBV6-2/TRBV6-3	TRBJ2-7	ASKSPGQGNYEQY
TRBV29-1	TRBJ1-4	SVQERGPGEYEKLF
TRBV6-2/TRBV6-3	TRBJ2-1	ASRSTERSYNEQF
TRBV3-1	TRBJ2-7	ASSQFPSGAYEQY
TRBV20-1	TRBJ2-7	SAPPRPSSYEQY
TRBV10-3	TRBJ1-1	AISDRAGDSPPEAF
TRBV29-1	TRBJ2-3	SVDLSGTDTQY
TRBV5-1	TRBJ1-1	ASSSGQGQNTEAF
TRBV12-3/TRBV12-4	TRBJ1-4	ASSLVTGGVHSFGKLF
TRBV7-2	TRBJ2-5	ASTMGGGETQY
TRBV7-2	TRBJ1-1	ASSLDGLGAF
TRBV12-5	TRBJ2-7	ASGPILAGGLGPYEQY
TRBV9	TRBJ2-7	ASSDLQGTEQY
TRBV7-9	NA	ASSATGKNYEQY
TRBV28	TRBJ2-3	ASRRQYGVDTRY
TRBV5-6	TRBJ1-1	ASSFEAADEAF
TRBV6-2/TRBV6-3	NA	ASRLTRVLTSDEQY
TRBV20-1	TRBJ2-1	SADQYDEQF
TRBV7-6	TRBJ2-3	ASSGRDRVDTQY
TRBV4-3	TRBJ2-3	ASSQDSSGFTDTQY
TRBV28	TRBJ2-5	ASSTSGSKQETQY
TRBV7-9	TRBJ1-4	ASSPRRDEKLF
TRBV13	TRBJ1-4	ASSTRLTGVVEKLF
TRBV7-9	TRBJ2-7	ASSFSTGYEQY
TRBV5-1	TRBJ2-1	ASSLRPGEYNEQF
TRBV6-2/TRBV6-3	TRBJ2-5	ASRGVGEQY
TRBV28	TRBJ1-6	ASSSIFSSYNSPLH
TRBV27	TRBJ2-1	ASSTGQVRYNEQF